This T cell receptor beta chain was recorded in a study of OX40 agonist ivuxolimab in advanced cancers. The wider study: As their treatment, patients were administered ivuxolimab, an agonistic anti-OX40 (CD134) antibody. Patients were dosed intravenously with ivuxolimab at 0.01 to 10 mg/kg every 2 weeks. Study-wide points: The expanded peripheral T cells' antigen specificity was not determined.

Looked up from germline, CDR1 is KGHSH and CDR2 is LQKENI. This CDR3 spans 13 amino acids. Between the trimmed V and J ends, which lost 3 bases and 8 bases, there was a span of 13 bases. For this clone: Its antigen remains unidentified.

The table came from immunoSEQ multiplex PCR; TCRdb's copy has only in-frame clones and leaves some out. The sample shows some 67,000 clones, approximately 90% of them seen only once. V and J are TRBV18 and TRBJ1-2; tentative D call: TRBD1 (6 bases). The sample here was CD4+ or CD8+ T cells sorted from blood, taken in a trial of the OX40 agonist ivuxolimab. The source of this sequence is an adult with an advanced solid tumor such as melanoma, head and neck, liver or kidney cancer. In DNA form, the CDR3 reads TGTGCCAGCTCACCCGGGGACACCGCGGGCTACACCTTC. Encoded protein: CASSPGDTAGYTF.